These 21 T cell receptor beta chains share one sample of origin, sequenced in a study of vaccination and CD4 T cells after COVID-19. These receptors' antigens are unknown. Cultured CD4+ T cell DNA underwent sequencing with the Oncomine TCR Beta short-read assay. TCRdb fed the PCR reads into MiXCR, producing one record per CDR3 protein. This sample has about 27,000 distinct CDR3 sequences, with roughly 57% found just once. Treatment: approximately 11-day PBMC culture with coronavirus spike peptide pools or control peptides (ViraFEST assay). The source was CD4+ T cells from blood, cultured in vitro, collected after SARS-CoV-2 vaccination. These receptors were taken from a human donor who received a COVID-19 vaccine.

This CDR3 reads CASSPMGATGEETQYF. The DNA for the CDR3 is TGTGCCAGCAGCCCAATGGGGGCGACAGGGGAAGAGACCCAGTACTTC. This chain joins TRBV7-9 and TRBJ2-5; 8 bases match TRBD1. The germline gives CDR1 SEHNR, CDR2 FQNEAQ (reference sequence). J lost 3 bases, V lost 5 bases, and 11 bases had no gene match. The CDR3 loop spans 16 amino acids.

V gene TRBV9 combines with J gene TRBJ2-1; TRBD2 agrees at 11 bases. Losses at the gene ends were 2 bases for V and 1 base for J; bases not matched to a gene: 11. This CDR3 comprises 19 residues. CDR1 and CDR2 from the germline V gene are SGDLS and YYNGEE. The CDR3 loop reads CASSVPGTSGRFSYNEQFF. The CDR3 nucleotides read TGTGCCAGCAGCGTCCCCGGGACTAGCGGCCGATTTTCCTACAATGAGCAGTTCTTC. The full variable domain, its missing parts supplied by reference TRBV9 and TRBJ2-1, is DSGVTQTPKHLITATGQRVTLRCSPRSGDLSVYWYQQSLDQGLQFLIQYYNGEERAKGNILERFSAQQFPDLHSELNLSSLELGDSALYFCASSVPGTSGRFSYNEQFFGPGTRLTVL.

The sample holds a few counts of this clonotype. The chain uses TRBV19 and TRBJ1-2; D is unclear. Trimming pared 3 bases from V and 3 bases from J, leaving 8 bases between. The germline gives CDR1 LNHDA, CDR2 SQIVND (reference sequence). This CDR3 contains 13 residues. The chain's CDR3 is CASSIRADYGYTF. The CDR3 DNA reads TGTGCCAGTAGTATTCGGGCAGACTATGGCTACACCTTC.

This chain joins TRBV20-1 and TRBJ2-5; 7 bases are shared with TRBD2. The germline V gene encodes CDR1 DFQATT and CDR2 SNEGSKA (reference sequence). The ends lost 3 bases at V and 7 bases at J; junction bases unmatched: 8. The CDR3 spans 13 residues. The CDR3 sequence is CSASIGLVGTQYF. CDR3 nucleotide sequence: TGCAGTGCTAGTATCGGACTAGTTGGGACCCAGTACTTC.

A single count supports this clonotype. This chain joins TRBV10-3 and TRBJ1-2; weak D call: TRBD1 (5 bases). The V end was cut by 11 bases, the J end by 1 base, with 17 bases between. Germline V gives CDR1 ENHRY, CDR2 SYGVKD. The CDR3 covers 14 residues. The CDR3 nucleotides are TGTGCCGCCAGTCAGGCAGGGATTAACTATGGCTACACCTTC. Amino acids: CAASQAGINYGYTF.

The chain employs TRBV20-1 and TRBJ1-2; D gene ambiguous. The ends were cut back, 2 bases at V and 4 bases at J, with 8 bases in the middle. The CDR3 contains 12 residues. Per the germline V gene, CDR1 is DFQATT and CDR2 is SNEGSKA (reference sequence). The CDR3 protein is CSARKDPYGYTF. CDR3 DNA: TGCAGTGCTAGAAAGGATCCCTATGGCTACACCTTC.

This clonotype was picked up a small number of times. V and J are TRBV6-1 and TRBJ1-1, with TRBD1 matching 8 bases. The V segment lost 4 bases and the J segment 4 bases; nucleotides outside the gene matches: 2. This CDR3 region has 13 residues. Germline V lookup: CDR1 MNHNS, CDR2 SASEGT. CDR3 loop: CASSATGGTEAFF. For the CDR3, the DNA is TGTGCCAGCAGTGCAACAGGGGGCACTGAAGCTTTCTTT.

J is TRBJ1-2 and V is TRBV12-3 or TRBV12-4, with TRBD1 identical over 7 bases. The CDR3 has 14 residues. Trimming removed 6 bases from V and 2 bases from J; junction bases left unmatched: 6. CDR3 sequence: CASRNRGDNYGYTF. The CDR3 nucleotides read TGTGCCAGCAGAAACAGGGGTGACAACTATGGCTACACCTTC.

The rearrangement links TRBV14 to TRBJ2-7; 11 bases align to TRBD2. Trimming cost V 0 bases and J 6 bases; bases outside gene matches: 4. The CDR3 is 15 residues long. CDR1 and CDR2 (germline): SGHDN, FVKESK. CDR3 protein: CASSQDLAGGREQYF. The CDR3, as DNA: TGTGCCAGCAGCCAAGATCTAGCGGGGGGTCGCGAGCAGTACTTC.

The chain couples TRBV14 to TRBJ1-3; 9 bases are a match to TRBD1. J lost 3 bases, V lost 0 bases, and 6 bases had no gene match. This CDR3 is 17 amino acids long. Per the germline V gene, CDR1 is SGHDN and CDR2 is FVKESK. CDR3 amino acids: CASSQDFGQGSGNTIYF. CDR3 coding DNA: TGTGCCAGCAGCCAAGATTTCGGACAGGGGAGTGGAAACACCATATATTTT.

V is TRBV12-3 or TRBV12-4 and J is TRBJ1-5; tentative D call: TRBD1 (5 bases). This CDR3 contains 17 residues. V lost 0 bases, J lost 4 bases, and 16 bases lay in between. In DNA form, the CDR3 reads TGTGCCAGCAGTTTAGCGGTGGGGGGGGTTGCAAATCAGCCCCAGCATTTT. It encodes CASSLAVGGVANQPQHF.

The sample holds a few counts of this clonotype. The rearrangement joins TRBV30 to TRBJ1-5; no firm D call. The V end lost 1 base, the J end lost 4 bases, and 8 bases lay between the germline ends. The CDR3 sequence is 13 residues long. CDR1 and CDR2 from the germline V gene are GTSNPN and SVGIG (reference sequence). The DNA of the CDR3 is TGTGCCTGGAGTGGACGGAAGAATCAGCCCCAGCATTTT. Protein: CAWSGRKNQPQHF.

This rearrangement joins TRBV5-1 to TRBJ2-7; 8 bases fit TRBD1. Germline V lookup: CDR1 SGHRS, CDR2 YFSETQ. The junction had 16 bases not matched to a gene; V was cut back by 4 bases and J by 4 bases. This CDR3 contains 17 residues. The CDR3 DNA sequence: TGCGCCAGCAGCCACGGACAGGGCCTACACCTTTTTTACGAGCAGTACTTC. Translation gives CASSHGQGLHLFYEQYF.

This clonotype turned up a few times. The J gene is TRBJ1-1, the V gene TRBV12-3 or TRBV12-4, with D maybe TRBD1 (6 bases). V was cut by 5 bases and J by 3 bases, with 10 bases left in between. The CDR3 sequence is 13 residues long. CDR3: CASSQDSYTEAFF. The CDR3 nucleotides are TGTGCCAGCAGTCAGGACAGTTACACTGAAGCTTTCTTT.

The CDR3 sequence is CASSLPRKMSGAQETQYF. CDR3 DNA sequence: TGTGCCAGCAGTCTCCCGCGTAAAATGTCCGGTGCTCAAGAGACCCAGTACTTC. The gene calls are TRBV2 and TRBJ2-5, with no clear D. The CDR3 runs to 18 residues. Trimming left V 5 bases short and J 2 bases short, with 24 bases between. Germline V gene sequence: CDR1 SNHLY, CDR2 FYNNEI.

This rearrangement joins TRBV20-1 to TRBJ2-1; TRBD2 aligns across 8 bases. The CDR3 covers 13 residues. V shed 5 bases, J shed 3 bases, and the junction held 3 bases outside the gene matches. Germline values: CDR1 DFQATT, CDR2 SNEGSKA (reference sequence). The CDR3 region has the DNA TGCAGTGCTGGGCTAGCGGGCTACAATGAGCAGTTCTTC. Its translation is CSAGLAGYNEQFF.

This clonotype was recorded a few times. The V and J genes are TRBV19 and TRBJ1-5; D is unclear. The CDR3 has 15 residues. V lost 5 bases and J 1 base, leaving 12 bases between the germline ends. CDR1 is LNHDA and CDR2 is SQIVND in the germline V gene (reference sequence). CDR3 residues: CASSVMLESNQPQHF. CDR3 sequence (DNA): TGTGCCAGTAGTGTCATGTTGGAGAGCAATCAGCCCCAGCATTTT.

This clonotype turned up a few times. The CDR3 nucleotides read TGCAGTGCTAGAGCAGGACAGGGCGGCTCCTACGAGCAGTACTTC. Residues: CSARAGQGGSYEQYF. The V and J genes are TRBV20-1 and TRBJ2-7; 8 bases map to TRBD1. J gave up 0 bases and V 1 base, and 5 bases lay outside the gene matches. This CDR3 region has 15 residues. The germline V gene encodes CDR1 DFQATT and CDR2 SNEGSKA (reference sequence).

The chain uses TRBV7-9 and TRBJ1-2; 11 nucleotides agree with TRBD1. The trim removed 5 bases at V and 8 bases at J, leaving 10 bases unmatched. The CDR3 spans 15 residues. The germline gives CDR1 SEHNR, CDR2 FQNEAQ (reference sequence). CDR3 sequence reads: CASSPMDRGQEGYTF. CDR3 DNA sequence: TGTGCCAGCAGCCCGATGGACAGGGGGCAAGAAGGCTACACCTTC.

This clonotype was observed once. The CDR3 DNA is TGTGCCAGCAGTGCGGGACTGTGGTATGGCTACACCTTC. Translation gives CASSAGLWYGYTF. The rearrangement links TRBV27 to TRBJ1-2; D is perhaps TRBD1 (5 bases). The germline CDR1 and CDR2 sequences are MNHEY and SMNVEV (reference sequence). CDR3 length equals 13 residues. Trimming removed 5 bases from V and 5 bases from J, with 12 bases in between.

This clonotype has just a few counts. The chain combines TRBV19 with TRBJ2-3, with D perhaps TRBD2 (6 bases). Per germline, CDR1 LNHDA and CDR2 SQIVND (reference sequence). CDR3 length equals 13 residues. The V gene lost 5 bases and the J gene lost 6 bases, with 12 bases spanning the gap. CDR3 sequence (DNA): TGTGCCAGTAGTGGGACTCCCGGCGATACGCAGTATTTT. Translated: CASSGTPGDTQYF.